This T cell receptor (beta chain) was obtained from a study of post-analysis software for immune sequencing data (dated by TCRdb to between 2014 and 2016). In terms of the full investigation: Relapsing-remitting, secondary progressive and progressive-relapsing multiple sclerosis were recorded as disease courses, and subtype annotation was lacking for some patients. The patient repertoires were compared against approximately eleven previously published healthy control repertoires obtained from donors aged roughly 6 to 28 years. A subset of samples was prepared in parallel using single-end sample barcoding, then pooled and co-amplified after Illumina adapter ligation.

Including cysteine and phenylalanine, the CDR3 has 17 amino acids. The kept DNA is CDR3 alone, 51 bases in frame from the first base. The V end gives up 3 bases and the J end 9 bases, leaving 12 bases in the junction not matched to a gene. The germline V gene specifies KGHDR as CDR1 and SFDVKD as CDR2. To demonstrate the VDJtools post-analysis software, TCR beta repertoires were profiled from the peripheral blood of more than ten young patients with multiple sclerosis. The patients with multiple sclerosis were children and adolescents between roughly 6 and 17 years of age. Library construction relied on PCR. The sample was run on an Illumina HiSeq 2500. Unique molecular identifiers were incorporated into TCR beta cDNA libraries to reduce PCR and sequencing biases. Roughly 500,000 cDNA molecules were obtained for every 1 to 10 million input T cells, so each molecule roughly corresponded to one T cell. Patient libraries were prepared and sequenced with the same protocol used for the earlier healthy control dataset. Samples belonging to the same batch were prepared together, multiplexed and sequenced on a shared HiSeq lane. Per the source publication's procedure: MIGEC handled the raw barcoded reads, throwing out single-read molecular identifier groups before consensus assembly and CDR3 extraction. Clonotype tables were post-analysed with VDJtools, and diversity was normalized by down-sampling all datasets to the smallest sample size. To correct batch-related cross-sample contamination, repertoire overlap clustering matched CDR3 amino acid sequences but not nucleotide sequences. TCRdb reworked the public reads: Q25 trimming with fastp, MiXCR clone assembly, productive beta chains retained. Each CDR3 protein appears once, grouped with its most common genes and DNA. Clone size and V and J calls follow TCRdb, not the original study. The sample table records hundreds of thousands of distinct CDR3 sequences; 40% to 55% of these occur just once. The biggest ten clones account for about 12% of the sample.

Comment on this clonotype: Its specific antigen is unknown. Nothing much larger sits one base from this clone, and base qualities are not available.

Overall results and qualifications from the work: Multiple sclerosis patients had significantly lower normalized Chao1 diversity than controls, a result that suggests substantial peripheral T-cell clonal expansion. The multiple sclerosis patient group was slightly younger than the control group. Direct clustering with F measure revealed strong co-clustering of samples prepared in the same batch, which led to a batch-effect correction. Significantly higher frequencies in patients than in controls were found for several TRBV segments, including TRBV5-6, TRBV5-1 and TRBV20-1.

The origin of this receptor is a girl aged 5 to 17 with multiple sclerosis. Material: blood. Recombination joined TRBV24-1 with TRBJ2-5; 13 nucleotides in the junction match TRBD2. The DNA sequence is TGTGCCACCAGTGATGAGCCGGGACTAGCGGGGAAGGAGGCCCAGTACTTC. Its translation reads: CATSDEPGLAGKEAQYF.